The clone carrying this T cell receptor beta chain was seen repeatedly, ten times or more. Germline V gene lookup returns CDR1 SGHTA and CDR2 FQGTGA. The CDR3 spans 14 residues. With 4 bases removed from V and 12 bases from J, the gap between germline ends came to 19 bases. These data originate in a study of T cells in Graves' hyperthyroidism and ophthalmopathy. The investigators amplified TCR beta CDR3 regions from RNA transcripts. The HTBI primer set served for first-round RT-PCR of the TCR CDR3. A single record per CDR3 protein comes from TCRdb applying MiXCR to the multiplex PCR reads. The table has 640,000 or so distinct CDR3 sequences, 12% to 15% seen once.

This chain joins TRBV7-3 and TRBJ2-1; D not resolved. The clonotype originates from a woman aged 18-35 years with Graves' ophthalmopathy. Sequenced input: blood. DNA for the CDR3: TGTGCCAGCAGCTGGTCCCTTCTTGGTGGTGGGCAGTTCTTC. It yields the protein CASSWSLLGGGQFF.